This T cell receptor beta chain was sequenced during a study of lymphopenia after photon versus proton radiotherapy. Measured with immunoSEQ multiplex PCR; TCRdb has only the in-frame clones, and not every one. The sample has roughly 150,000 clones, 88% seen once; the top ten hold approximately 4.8%. About this clone: The antigen remains undetermined.

The germline V and J ends were trimmed by 3 bases and 2 bases, with 20 bases remaining between them. CDR1 and CDR2 from the germline V gene are GTSNPN and SVGIG (reference sequence). The CDR3 is made up of 16 amino acids. General observations from the study: Authors raise, but do not show, better survival with proton therapy. Relative stability marked proton patients; photon patients lost diversity and naive cells. A bigger post-nadir fall in TCR diversity correlated inversely with survival time in deceased patients.

The sequenced sample was peripheral blood, obtained from a patient treated with photon-based radiotherapy. V is TRBV30 and J is TRBJ2-7, with D maybe TRBD2 (6 bases). The sequence was obtained from a man aged 50 to 59 with gastric cancer. The CDR3 nucleotides are TGTGCCTGGAGCCGAGGCCACCGGGACTCGGCCTACGAGCAGTACTTC. Its protein is CAWSRGHRDSAYEQYF.